This TCR beta chain was retrieved from a study of Ad26.COV2.S vaccination and SARS-CoV-2 variants. The treatment here: roughly 18 received Ad26.COV2.S at low or high dose, single or two shots; a few received placebo; per-sample allocation not given. Material that was analyzed had been drawn on day 63 after the first vaccine or placebo injection. The CDR3 spans 14 residues. Germline V CDR1 and CDR2: MDHEN, SYDVKM. Trimming removed 3 bases at V and 1 base at J, with 9 bases between. Profiled with immunoSEQ multiplex PCR; TCRdb holds only in-frame clones, not every one. The sample includes 350,000 to 500,000 clones, less than 95% seen only once; the top ten take less than 5.5%.

This sequence originates from a person aged 18-65 years who received the Ad26.COV2.S COVID-19 vaccine or a placebo. The chain joins TRBV28 to TRBJ1-1; no firm D call. The sequencing used peripheral blood, collected in a trial of Ad26.COV2.S vaccine versus placebo. The CDR3 reads CASSLRLRNTEAFF. The CDR3 DNA follows: TGTGCCAGCAGTTTGAGGTTGAGGAACACTGAAGCTTTCTTT.